This paragraph reports one TCR beta chain. Its recognized antigen is unknown. Per-base qualities were not stored, and no clone one base away is much larger. The sample is drawn from a study of shared clonotypes between healthy human individuals (dated by TCRdb to 2020 to 2022). Concerning the study at large: A few men and two women, aged 18 to 49 years, made up the cohort. For each donor, CD4 naive and CD4 memory were each given three plates, CD8 naive was given two plates, and CD8 memory was given one plate. To estimate repertoire size and how much clonotype sharing occurs between individuals, the study deeply sequenced the blood TCR repertoires of 5 or 6 healthy adults. To increase sequencing depth and limit assay-specific biases, TCR repertoire library preparation and sequencing were carried out by different laboratories using diverse techniques. Leukapheresis yielded between about 0.85 and 10 billion PBMCs per donor. Overall study results and their limits: Because the study included a small number of donors, the genetic and exposure-history diversity represented was limited. Pairwise subsampling indicated that sequencing depth was expected to affect the degree of clonotype sharing among donors. When a handful of donors were compared, the shared fraction of clonotypes was about 5.2% for naive CD4, 3.5% for naive CD8, more than 2% for memory CD4, and about 0.36% for memory CD8. Larger estimated clonotype richness was generally found for naive subsets than for memory subsets. Only blood was sampled, and tissue TCR repertoires likely differ from those in blood. Clonotypes shared by all four sorted-subset donors showed higher generation probabilities than non-shared clonotypes. Incomplete sequencing was indicated by rarefaction of sorted-subset datasets, despite the large sequencing depth.

The donors were healthy, HIV-negative adults with no recently reported acute infections or vaccinations. All donors were Caucasian adults living in Nashville, Tennessee, USA. Magnetic negative selection was used to enrich CD4+ T cells, after which naive cells were positively selected on CD45RA and the negative fraction became the memory subset. Blood was obtained by leukapheresis, after which PBMCs were separated by Ficoll-Histopaque density gradient centrifugation and cryopreserved in liquid nitrogen vapor phase. Analytical flow cytometry was used to check the purity and quantity of every magnetically sorted T cell population. Genomic DNA was isolated from every sorted fraction and measured by UV absorbance on a Nanodrop 2000c. Using the deep immunoSEQ assay, multiplex PCR amplified TCR CDR3 regions from genomic DNA. Genomic DNA extracted from each cell subset was distributed evenly over all wells of several immunoSEQ 96-well plates, and each plate served as one replicate. For sorted subsets, each replicate PCR was loaded with 200 ng genomic DNA, equivalent to 30,000 to 35,000 T cell genomes. Purified libraries were measured with a Qubit 3.0 fluorometer, size-checked on a Bioanalyzer 2100, and measured again with the KAPA Library Quantification kit. Every immunoSEQ 96-well plate was sequenced on a dedicated single-read 150-cycle Illumina NextSeq 550 flow cell. In the source study's methods: Because the immunoSEQ output held only junctional sequences and lacked quality scores, the filtering could not match the filtering applied to full-length reads. To assign V/J genes and CDR3, sequences were annotated against IMGT germline references using PyIR, a Python wrapper for IgBLAST v1.9. Any read was removed if the V/J assignment was weak (E-value above 1e-6), the CDR3 was missing, or the read contained stop codons, out-of-frame junctions, or ambiguous translated residues. A V3J clonotype was defined by an identical inferred V gene, J gene, and CDR3 amino acid sequence. Percentage overlap between repertoires was calculated by dividing the number of shared unique clonotypes by the size of the smaller repertoire. Repertoire richness was assessed with RTK rarefaction, the Chao1 estimator, and Recon v2.1 estimates of unobserved clonotypes. Generation probabilities for all TCRbeta clonotypes obtained by the gDNA method from a handful of donors were computed using OLGA. TCRdb took over this immuneACCESS table, retaining in-frame rearrangements with V and J assigned. Such tables are incomplete; in checked studies, under half of the missing clones stem from an unresolved V gene, and the remainder is unexplained. V, J and clone size reflect that table, while D and trimming were determined from the DNA. For this sample there are around 720,000 clones; around 78% appear just once. In total, the top ten clones hold around 2% of the sample.

The CDR3, cysteine through phenylalanine, is 19 amino acids long. This entry keeps only the CDR3 DNA: 57 bases, framed from base 1. Taken from the germline V gene, the CDR1 and CDR2 loops are KGHSH and LQKENI. V is pared back by 6 bases and J by 2 bases, with 27 bases lying between the germline termini. This TCR was recovered from a woman in her twenties or thirties in good health. The sequenced material came from memory CD4+ T cells sorted from blood. In the paper's terms, the cell subset or site label means: CD45RA-negative fraction. Recombination connected TRBV18 to TRBJ2-3; the best D guess is TRBD2, with 6 bases matching. This receptor has the CDR3 CASSRSPAGTAQFTDTQYF. The sequence in DNA is TGTGCCAGCTCCCGATCCCCGGCGGGAACCGCCCAATTCACAGATACGCAGTATTTT.